The entry below gives a single T cell receptor (beta chain) sequence along with its context. The sample is drawn from a study of blood T cells in healthy people across ages. Together with a sample-barcoded 5' primer, a J-beta primer mix was included in a second PCR lasting about 7 to 11 cycles. TCRdb reprocessed the 5' RACE reads with MiXCR, giving one entry per CDR3 protein. The sample includes about 1,400,000 distinct CDR3 sequences, 45% to 70% of them seen just once. The sequenced sample consisted of blood. The clonotype was recovered from a young man in good health.

CDR3 sequence: CASRPVTSGANEQFF. DNA of the CDR3: TGTGCCAGCAGGCCCGTTACTAGCGGGGCCAATGAGCAGTTCTTC. J is TRBJ2-1 and V is TRBV6-1; the match to TRBD2 covers 10 bases. Unmatched junction bases numbered 8, after V lost 6 bases and J lost 6 bases. Germline-derived CDR1 and CDR2 are MNHNS and SASEGT. The CDR3 extends over 15 amino acids.